The clone carrying this T cell receptor (beta chain) was seen a handful of times. Its cognate antigen is unknown. Central memory, naive, regulatory and stem cell-like memory CD4+ cells were sorted by CD45RO/CCR7/CD25/CD127/CD95/CD27. Every bit of the isolated RNA underwent reverse transcription, so sequencing read expressed TCRB transcripts. Generated by immunoSEQ multiplex PCR, the TCRdb table keeps only in-frame clones and is missing some. The repertoire holds some 640,000 clones, roughly 13% seen once, with 0.035% to 0.045% in the top ten. This sample was taken from a study of beta chain features in type 1 diabetes. General study findings and limits: Shortening of TCRB CDR3s, moderate but significant, appeared in all four CD4+ subsets of Type 1 diabetes patients.

The CDR3 is made up of 16 amino acids. V dropped 3 bases and J dropped 4; count of bases not matched to a gene: 12. Germline V gives CDR1 SQVTM, CDR2 ANQGSEA. The chain has TRBV29-1 and TRBJ2-1, with 7 bases identical to TRBD2. The TCR was taken from a man between 18 and 35 years old with type 1 diabetes. Input material: naive CD4+ T cells from blood. CDR3 sequence (DNA): TGCAGCGTTGATCGGGCTAGCGGAATAGAATACAATGAGCAGTTCTTC. Translated, it gives CSVDRASGIEYNEQFF.